This TCR beta chain was obtained from a study of blood T cell repertoires in COVID-19. Study-level information: Sites across the United States, Italy and Spain contributed samples from acute and convalescent COVID-19. Sources were T cells, B-cell-depleted T cells, or PBMCs; the material itself was cDNA or gDNA.

Deletions cut 4 bases from V and 6 bases from J, with 10 bases between. Germline CDR1 is SGHTS and CDR2 is YDEGEE. The CDR3 is made up of 12 amino acids. Authors' data handling: By means of reference gene primer amplification, nucleated cell counts were estimated. Profiling relied on immunoSEQ multiplex PCR, and the TCRdb table lists in-frame clones only, not all of them. From that table come the V and J calls and clone size; the DNA was used to work out D and trimming. In the table there are more than 250,000 clones, around 87% of which are singletons. The chain is built from TRBV5-8 and TRBJ1-1, with D tentatively TRBD1 (5 bases). The specimen was peripheral blood. The sequence was collected from a woman in her thirties who had recovered from COVID-19. DNA for the CDR3: TGTGCCAGCAGCCCGAGGACACCTGAAGCTTTCTTT. Translated, it gives CASSPRTPEAFF. The whole variable domain, remainder taken from reference TRBV5-8 and TRBJ1-1, is EAGVTQSPTHLIKTRGQQATLRCSPISGHTSVYWYQQALGLGLQFLLWYDEGEERNRGNFPPRFSGRQFPNYSSELNVNALELEDSALYLCASSPRTPEAFFGQGTRLTVV.